The text below deals with one T cell receptor (beta chain). Its target is unknown. Germline V gene data show CDR1 as SGHVS and CDR2 as FNYEAQ. Trimming removed 2 bases at V and 5 bases at J, with 11 bases between. The CDR3 consists of 14 residues. The sample belongs to a study of STAT5B mutations in CD4+ large granular lymphocyte leukemia. Findings and limits, study-wide: Without HLA matching, higher CD4+ than CD8+ T-LGLL clonality could reflect small sample size. Top patient clones used TRBV06 genes more often: 8/27 versus 2/35 in controls. CD4-sorted patient repertoires seemed more clonal than healthy CD4+ repertoires.

Healthy controls were blood donor buffy coats. Profiling relied on immunoSEQ multiplex PCR, and the TCRdb table lists in-frame clones only, not all of them. The repertoire holds 30,000 to 40,000 clones, with about four fifths as singletons. Source material: CD4+ T cells from blood buffy coats. The TCR comes from a human donor in good health. The genes are TRBV7-6 and TRBJ2-3; tentative D call: TRBD2 (5 bases). CDR3 protein: CASSLRTREDTQYF. CDR3 DNA: TGTGCCAGCAGCTTAAGGACTCGAGAAGATACGCAGTATTTT.